This T cell receptor beta chain was profiled in a study of control samples from healthy donors and cancer patients. Sequencing used immunoSEQ multiplex PCR; TCRdb keeps in-frame clones, though not all of them. Seen here are 68,000 or so clones, 83% observed once, and the top ten hold less than 20%. Germline V CDR1 and CDR2: MNHEY, SVGEGT. V lost 6 bases and J lost 4, with 24 bases in between. The CDR3 covers 17 residues. The sequenced sample consisted of blood. This sequence joins TRBV6-2 or TRBV6-3 and TRBJ1-1, with a tentative D call TRBD1 (6 bases). This clonotype was obtained from a man in his sixties in good health. The CDR3 sequence: CASSPTLHRVGSTEAFF. The CDR3 bases are TGTGCCAGCAGCCCTACTCTACACAGGGTGGGGTCCACTGAAGCTTTCTTT.